Below are 14 T cell receptor beta chains sequenced from a single sample in a study of blood T cells in healthy people across ages. Primed by a sample-barcoded 5' primer and a J-beta primer mix, a second PCR proceeded for 7 to 11 cycles. Each CDR3 protein gets one entry after TCRdb re-called the 5' RACE reads with MiXCR. The data contain fewer than 600,000 distinct CDR3 sequences, around 27% of them singletons. A further study also used this sample, focusing on T cells of mothers and their children.

Input material: blood. These receptor sequences come from a boy aged 2 to 10 in good health.

This clonotype was found a few times. This rearrangement joins TRBV2 to TRBJ2-7; TRBD2 matches at 10 bases. J gave up 4 bases and V 6 bases, and 6 bases lay outside the gene matches. CDR3 size: 14 residues. Looked up from germline, CDR1 is SNHLY and CDR2 is FYNNEI. The CDR3 sequence is CASSPGLAWYEQYF. The CDR3 DNA reads TGTGCCAGCAGCCCGGGACTAGCGTGGTACGAGCAGTACTTC.

This clonotype showed up just a few times. This chain uses TRBV6-2 or TRBV6-3 with TRBJ2-1; D is undetermined. Germline V gives CDR1 MNHEY, CDR2 SVGEGT. V dropped 0 bases and J dropped 4 bases, with 7 bases sitting between them. This CDR3 is 14 amino acids long. The CDR3 loop reads CASSYSKAYNEQFF. CDR3 DNA: TGTGCCAGCAGTTACTCGAAGGCTTACAATGAGCAGTTCTTC.

The chain employs TRBV9 and TRBJ2-7, with D unclear. The J call may be faulty, since TRBJ2-3 better matches the DNA end. In germline, CDR1 is SGDLS, CDR2 YYNGEE. The CDR3 consists of 13 residues. The CDR3 loop reads CASSGDRVNTQYF. CDR3 nucleotide sequence: TGTGCCAGCAGCGGGGATAGAGTCAATACGCAGTATTTT.

This clonotype was detected a few times. The chain is built from TRBV5-1 and TRBJ2-7; 7 bases are shared with TRBD1. The V segment lost 0 bases and the J segment 2 bases; nucleotides outside the gene matches: 11. Germline lookup yields CDR1 SGHRS and CDR2 YFSETQ. This CDR3 has 17 residues. The CDR3 nucleotides read TGCGCCAGCAGCTTGGCATTAAGGACAGGATCCCCCTACGAGCAGTACTTC. Protein: CASSLALRTGSPYEQYF. Supplemented by reference TRBV5-1 and TRBJ2-7, the full variable domain reads KAGVTQTPRYLIKTRGQQVTLSCSPISGHRSVSWYQQTPGQGLQFLFEYFSETQRNKGNFPGRFSGRQFSNSRSEMNVSTLELGDSALYLCASSLALRTGSPYEQYFGPGTRLTVT.

This chain joins TRBV27 and TRBJ2-1; 8 bases are a match to TRBD2. CDR1 MNHEY and CDR2 SMNVEV come from the germline V gene (reference sequence). This CDR3 region has 16 residues. With 6 bases clipped from V and 0 bases from J, the junction kept 7 bases outside the gene matches. CDR3 nucleotide sequence: TGTGCCAGCAGGGGGGGACTAGTTAGCTCCTACAATGAGCAGTTCTTC. As protein: CASRGGLVSSYNEQFF.

At least ten counts were recorded for this clonotype. The chain is built from TRBV9 and TRBJ2-7, with D perhaps matching TRBD2 (6 bases). V gave up 0 bases and J gave up 0 bases, with 19 bases separating them. The germline CDR1 and CDR2 sequences are SGDLS and YYNGEE. The CDR3 sequence is 18 residues long. The CDR3 here is CASSVGVRGGRSSYEQYF. CDR3 in DNA: TGTGCCAGCAGCGTAGGGGTGCGAGGAGGGAGGAGCTCCTACGAGCAGTACTTC.

The genes are TRBV15 and TRBJ2-7; D ambiguous. Trimming took off 0 bases at V and 2 bases at J, with 8 bases between the two ends. CDR3 length: 14 amino acids. Germline loops: CDR1 LNHNV, CDR2 YYDKDF (reference sequence). CDR3: CATSRDRQAYEQYF. Written as DNA, the CDR3 is TGTGCCACCAGCAGAGATAGACAAGCCTACGAGCAGTACTTC.

This clonotype appeared many times. The chain couples TRBV27 to TRBJ2-5; 7 bases are shared with TRBD2. CDR1 and CDR2 from the germline V gene are MNHEY and SMNVEV (reference sequence). Germline trimming cut 5 bases from V and 2 bases from J; bases unmatched to any gene: 5. This CDR3 comprises 14 residues. DNA for the CDR3: TGTGCCAGCAGTCCAGCGGGATCGCAAGAGACCCAGTACTTC. This sequence encodes CASSPAGSQETQYF.

This clonotype showed up just a few times. For the CDR3, the DNA is TGCAGTGCTAGACGTACTTCAGGGTCTGGCTACACCTTC. It translates to CSARRTSGSGYTF. The genes are TRBV20-1 and TRBJ1-2; D is possibly TRBD1 (5 bases). Germline CDR1 DFQATT, CDR2 SNEGSKA (reference sequence). The V gene lost 2 bases and the J gene lost 7 bases, with 14 bases spanning the gap. There are 13 residues in the CDR3.

The chain couples TRBV27 to TRBJ1-6; D remains unclear. The CDR3 has 12 amino acids. Trimming removed 4 bases from V and 14 bases from J, with 12 bases in between. Germline assignment: CDR1 MNHEY and CDR2 SMNVEV (reference sequence). The CDR3 DNA reads as TGTGCCAGCAGTTCCGGACGGGCTACCCTCCACTTT. Protein sequence: CASSSGRATLHF.

The chain is built from TRBV9 and TRBJ2-3; TRBD2 matches at 9 bases. The J segment lost 6 bases and the V segment lost 0 bases, leaving 5 bases of the junction unmatched. Germline values: CDR1 SGDLS, CDR2 YYNGEE. The CDR3 extends over 15 amino acids. The CDR3 DNA is TGTGCCAGCAGCGTAGCTCTAGCGGGATCCGATACGCAGTATTTT. Encoded protein: CASSVALAGSDTQYF. Full variable domain (outside the CDR3, taken from reference TRBV9 and TRBJ2-3): DSGVTQTPKHLITATGQRVTLRCSPRSGDLSVYWYQQSLDQGLQFLIQYYNGEERAKGNILERFSAQQFPDLHSELNLSSLELGDSALYFCASSVALAGSDTQYFGPGTRLTVL.

This clonotype was counted a few times. The gene calls are TRBV9 and TRBJ2-5; the match to TRBD2 covers 8 bases. The J call is in doubt because the DNA end fits TRBJ2-7 better. The CDR3 is 15 amino acids. The germline CDR1 and CDR2 sequences are SGDLS and YYNGEE. CDR3 in DNA: TGTGCCAGCAGCGTAGTCCCGGGAGGGCCGTACGAGCAGTACTTC. Protein sequence: CASSVVPGGPYEQYF.

This clonotype has more than one count but fewer than ten. The genes are TRBV21-1 and TRBJ2-4; the table's TRBD2 call for D was not verified on the DNA. TRBV21-1 is a listed pseudogene. There are 17 residues in the CDR3. The CDR3 loop is CASSIESPGLAKNIQYF. The CDR3 DNA reads TGTGCCAGCAGCATAGAGAGTCCAGGGCTAGCCAAAAACATTCAGTACTTC.

This clonotype was picked up a small number of times. The chain couples TRBV12-3 or TRBV12-4 to TRBJ1-5; D gene unclear. This CDR3 has 13 residues. Trimming pared 2 bases from V and 3 bases from J, leaving 5 bases between. The CDR3 loop reads CASSLTNNQPQHF. Here the CDR3 DNA reads TGTGCCAGCAGTTTAACGAACAATCAGCCCCAGCATTTT.